A single sample is the source of the 6 T cell receptor beta chains below, sequenced in a study of shared clonotypes between healthy human individuals. Clones were read by immunoSEQ multiplex PCR, and TCRdb kept only the in-frame ones, dropping some. The sample lists hundreds of thousands of clones; less than 85% were seen once. The specimen sequenced was memory CD4+ T cells sorted from blood. Subset given: CD45RA-negative fraction. The receptors shown here come from a woman between 25 and 40 years old in good health.

The sample holds a few counts of this clone. The CDR3 DNA reads TGTGCCACCACACCGAGGGGGACGGCAAACGGAAGGAATGAGCAGTTCTTC. It yields the protein CATTPRGTANGRNEQFF. This chain uses TRBV19 with TRBJ2-1; D perhaps matches TRBD1 (6 bases). V was pared by 10 bases and J by 7 bases, with 29 bases between. CDR1 is LNHDA, CDR2 SQIVND, per germline (reference sequence). The CDR3 covers 17 residues.

This clone was found a few times. The chain employs TRBV19 and TRBJ1-2, with TRBD1 matching over 8 bases. V shed 6 bases, J shed 6 bases, and the junction held 6 bases outside the gene matches. Germline CDR1 LNHDA, CDR2 SQIVND (reference sequence). This CDR3 has 13 amino acids. Written as DNA, the CDR3 is TGTGCCAGTAGGGCAGGGGGCGAGGATGGCTACACCTTC. Residues: CASRAGGEDGYTF.

This clone was counted a single time. This chain connects TRBV27 to TRBJ1-2, with D possibly TRBD1 on 6 matching bases. The germline V and J ends were trimmed by 7 bases and 2 bases, with 17 bases remaining between them. Germline CDR1 and CDR2: MNHEY and SMNVEV (reference sequence). The CDR3 totals 15 residues. CDR3 sequence reads: CASTHRGGANYGYTF. The CDR3 bases are TGTGCCAGCACCCACCGGGGGGGCGCCAACTATGGCTACACCTTC.

This chain connects TRBV4-2 to TRBJ2-2, with 8 positions matching TRBD2. This CDR3 is 18 amino acids long. The germline V gene has CDR1 LGHNA and CDR2 YNFKEQ. The V gene end was trimmed by 0 bases and the J gene end by 6 bases; junction bases not matched to a gene: 12. CDR3 region: CASSQERMGSGSSGELFF. CDR3 in DNA: TGTGCCAGCAGCCAAGAGAGAATGGGAAGCGGGAGTTCCGGGGAGCTGTTTTTT.

The chain carries TRBV7-9 and TRBJ1-3, with D unresolved. With 7 bases removed from V and 8 bases from J, the gap between germline ends came to 12 bases. In germline, CDR1 is SEHNR, CDR2 FQNEAQ (reference sequence). The CDR3 spans 12 residues. Here the CDR3 reads CASTYRVDTIYF. The DNA for the CDR3 is TGTGCCAGCACCTATAGGGTGGACACCATATATTTT.

V usage is TRBV18 and J usage is TRBJ2-7; 7 bases match TRBD1. CDR3 length equals 15 residues. V was clipped by 4 bases and J by 4 bases; unmatched bases: 10. Germline CDR1 reads KGHSH; CDR2 reads LQKENI. In DNA, the CDR3 is TGTGCCAGCTCACTAACCGGGACAGTCTCGTACGAGCAGTACTTC. Protein: CASSLTGTVSYEQYF.